This entry features one TCR beta chain sequence. No antigen is known for it. V was clipped by 0 bases and J by 1 base, with 12 bases between them. This CDR3 has 16 residues. Germline V gives CDR1 MGHRA, CDR2 YSYEKL. The data originate from a study of OX40 agonist ivuxolimab in advanced cancers. General study findings and limits: There were, on average, more expanded clones in CD8+ T cells than in CD4+. At doses 0.1 to 3.0 mg/kg, CD4+ and CD8+ clones expanded.

Sequenced by immunoSEQ multiplex PCR; TCRdb stores in-frame clones only, minus some. The table has more than 40,000 clones, more than 85% seen once. The gene calls are TRBV4-1 and TRBJ1-2; D unresolved. Source: CD4+ or CD8+ T cells sorted from blood, taken in a trial of the OX40 agonist ivuxolimab. This clonotype was obtained from an adult with an advanced solid tumor such as melanoma, head and neck, liver or kidney cancer. Here the CDR3 DNA reads TGCGCCAGCAGCCAAGAAATCACAAGTCTTAACTATGGCTACACCTTC. It translates to CASSQEITSLNYGYTF.